The next 4 T cell receptor beta chains were all read from a single sample in a study of technical replicates of blood from a few donors. Profiling relied on immunoSEQ multiplex PCR, and the TCRdb table lists in-frame clones only, not all of them. The top ten clones hold under 0.4% of a sample with 70,000 or so clones, 91% of them seen once. The sample taken for sequencing was T cells isolated from PBMCs. Receptors were obtained from a human donor in good health. Some clones in this sample may be carry-over from other donors' samples.

This chain connects TRBV30 to TRBJ1-4; D remains ambiguous. Germline loops: CDR1 GTSNPN, CDR2 SVGIG (reference sequence). The CDR3 extends over 12 amino acids. The germline V and J ends were trimmed by 0 bases and 7 bases, with 6 bases remaining between them. CDR3 sequence: CAWSVRGEKLFF. The CDR3 nucleotides read TGTGCCTGGAGTGTACGGGGTGAAAAACTGTTTTTT. The full variable domain, in which reference TRBV30 and TRBJ1-4 provide the parts outside the CDR3, is SQTIHQWPATLVQPVGSPLSLECTVEGTSNPNLYWYRQAAGRGLQLLFYSVGIGQISSEVPQNLSASRPQDRQFILSSKKLLLSDSGFYLCAWSVRGEKLFFGSGTQLSVL.

The V and J genes are TRBV5-1 and TRBJ2-3; TRBD2 matches at 9 bases. Unmatched junction bases numbered 3, after V lost 0 bases and J lost 4 bases. Germline V gene data show CDR1 as SGHRS and CDR2 as YFSETQ. The CDR3 spans 15 residues. Written as DNA, the CDR3 is TGCGCCAGCAGCTTGGTAGCGGGAGTGGCAGATACGCAGTATTTT. Its translation is CASSLVAGVADTQYF.

The rearrangement links TRBV5-4 to TRBJ2-1; 8 bases are shared with TRBD1. Germline lookup yields CDR1 SGHNT and CDR2 YYREEE (reference sequence). There are 16 residues in the CDR3. J gave up 3 bases and V 4 bases, and 9 bases lay outside the gene matches. This CDR3 reads CASSRRTGTVYNEQFF. CDR3 nucleotides: TGTGCCAGCAGCCGTCGGACAGGGACCGTCTACAATGAGCAGTTCTTC.

The J gene is TRBJ2-3, the V gene TRBV4-1; 11 bases are shared with TRBD2. Germline V lookup: CDR1 MGHRA, CDR2 YSYEKL. The CDR3 runs 17 residues. V lost 2 bases and J lost 1; bases outside the gene matches: 5. The CDR3 reads CASSQPTSGSRTDTQYF. CDR3 sequence (DNA): TGCGCCAGCAGCCAACCCACTAGCGGGAGTCGCACAGATACGCAGTATTTT.